Sequencing of this T cell receptor beta chain was carried out in a study of CD8+ T cells in alopecia areata. The study, taken as a whole, reports: The study found higher clonality in lesional than normal scalp, especially in alopecia totalis/universalis.

Regarding this clone: The target antigen is unknown.

This CDR3 contains 13 residues. Germline assignment: CDR1 MNHEY and CDR2 SMNVEV (reference sequence). Trimming shortened V by 8 bases and J by 3 bases, and 11 bases separated the two germline ends. Extraction and reverse transcription of RNA yielded cDNA as the sequencing template. The data were produced by immunoSEQ multiplex PCR, yet TCRdb's version contains in-frame clones alone and is incomplete. The sample carries 90,000 to 130,000 clones, under 60% recorded once. The V and J genes are TRBV27 and TRBJ2-1; D possibly corresponds to TRBD2 (5 bases). The sequence came from a human donor with alopecia areata. Sequences were obtained from NKG2D-low CD8+ T cells sorted from blood. In DNA, the CDR3 is TGTGCCAGCGGGGAGAATATCTACAATGAGCAGTTCTTC. Its protein is CASGENIYNEQFF.